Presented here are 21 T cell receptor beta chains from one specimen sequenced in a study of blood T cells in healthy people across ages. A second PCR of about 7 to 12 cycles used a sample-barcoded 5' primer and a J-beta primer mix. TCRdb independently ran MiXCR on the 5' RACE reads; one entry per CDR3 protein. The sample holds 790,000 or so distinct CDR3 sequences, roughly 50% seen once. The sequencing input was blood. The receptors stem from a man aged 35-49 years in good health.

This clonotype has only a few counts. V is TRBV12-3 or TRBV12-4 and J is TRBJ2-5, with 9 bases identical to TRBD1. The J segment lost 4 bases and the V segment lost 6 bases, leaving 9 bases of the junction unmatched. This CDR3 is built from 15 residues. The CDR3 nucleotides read TGTGCCAGCAGGAGGACAGGGGCTGGAGGAGAGACCCAGTACTTC. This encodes CASRRTGAGGETQYF.

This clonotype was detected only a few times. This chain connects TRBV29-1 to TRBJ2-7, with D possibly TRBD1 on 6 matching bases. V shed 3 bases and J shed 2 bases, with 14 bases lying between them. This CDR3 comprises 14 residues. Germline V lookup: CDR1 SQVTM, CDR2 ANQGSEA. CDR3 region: CSVDSGTNTYEQYF. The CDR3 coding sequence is TGCAGCGTTGACTCCGGGACAAATACCTACGAGCAGTACTTC.

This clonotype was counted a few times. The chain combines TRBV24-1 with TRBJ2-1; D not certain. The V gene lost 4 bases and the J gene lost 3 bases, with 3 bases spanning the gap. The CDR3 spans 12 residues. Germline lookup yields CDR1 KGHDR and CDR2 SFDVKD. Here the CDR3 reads CATSENYNEQFF. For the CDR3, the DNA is TGTGCCACCAGTGAGAACTACAATGAGCAGTTCTTC.

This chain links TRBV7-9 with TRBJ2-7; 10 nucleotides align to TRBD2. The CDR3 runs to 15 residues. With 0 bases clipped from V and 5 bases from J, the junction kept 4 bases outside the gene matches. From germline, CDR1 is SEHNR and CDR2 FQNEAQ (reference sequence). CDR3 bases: TGTGCCAGCAGCTTAGCACTAGCGGGACCCCACGAGCAGTACTTC. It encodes CASSLALAGPHEQYF.

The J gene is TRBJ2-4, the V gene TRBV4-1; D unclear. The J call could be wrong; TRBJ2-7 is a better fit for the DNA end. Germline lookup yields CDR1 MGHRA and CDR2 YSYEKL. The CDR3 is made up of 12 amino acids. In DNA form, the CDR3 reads TGCGCCAGCAGCGGCCCTAGGGCCGAGCAGTACTTC. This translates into CASSGPRAEQYF.

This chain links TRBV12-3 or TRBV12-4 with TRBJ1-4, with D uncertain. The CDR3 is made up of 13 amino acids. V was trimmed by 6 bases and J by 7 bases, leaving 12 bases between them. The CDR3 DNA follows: TGTGCCAGCAGCCCCCGGACGGGTGAAAAACTGTTTTTT. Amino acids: CASSPRTGEKLFF.

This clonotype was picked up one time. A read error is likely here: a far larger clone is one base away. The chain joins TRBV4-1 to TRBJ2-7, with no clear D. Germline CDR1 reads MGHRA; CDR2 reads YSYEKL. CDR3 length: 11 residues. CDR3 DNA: TGCGCCAACAGCCAGACCTACGAGCAGTACTTC. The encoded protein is CANSQTYEQYF.

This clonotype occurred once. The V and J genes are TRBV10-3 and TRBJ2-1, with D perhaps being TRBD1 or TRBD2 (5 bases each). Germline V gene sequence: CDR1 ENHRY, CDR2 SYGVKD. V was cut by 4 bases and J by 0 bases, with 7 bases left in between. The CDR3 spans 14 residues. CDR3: CAISVGVSYNEQFF. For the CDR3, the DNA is TGTGCCATCAGTGTGGGGGTCTCCTACAATGAGCAGTTCTTC.

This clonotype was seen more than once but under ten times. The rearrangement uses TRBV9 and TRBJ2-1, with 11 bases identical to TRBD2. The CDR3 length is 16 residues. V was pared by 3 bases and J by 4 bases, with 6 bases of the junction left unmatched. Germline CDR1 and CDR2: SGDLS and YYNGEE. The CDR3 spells CASSGGTSGTYNEQFF. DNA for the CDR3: TGTGCCAGCAGCGGAGGGACTAGCGGAACTTACAATGAGCAGTTCTTC.

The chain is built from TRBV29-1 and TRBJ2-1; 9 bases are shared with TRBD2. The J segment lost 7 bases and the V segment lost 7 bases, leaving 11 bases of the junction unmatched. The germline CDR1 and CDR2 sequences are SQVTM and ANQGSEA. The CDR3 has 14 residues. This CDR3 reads CSALGLAITNEQFF. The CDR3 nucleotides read TGCAGCGCCCTAGGACTAGCGATCACGAATGAGCAGTTCTTC.

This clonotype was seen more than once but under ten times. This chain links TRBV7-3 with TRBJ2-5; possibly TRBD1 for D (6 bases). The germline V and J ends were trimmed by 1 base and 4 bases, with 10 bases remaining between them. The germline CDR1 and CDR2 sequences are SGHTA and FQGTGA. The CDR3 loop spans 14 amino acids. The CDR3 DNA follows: TGTGCCAGCAGCTTAAATTCAGGGGTAGAGACCCAGTACTTC. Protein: CASSLNSGVETQYF.

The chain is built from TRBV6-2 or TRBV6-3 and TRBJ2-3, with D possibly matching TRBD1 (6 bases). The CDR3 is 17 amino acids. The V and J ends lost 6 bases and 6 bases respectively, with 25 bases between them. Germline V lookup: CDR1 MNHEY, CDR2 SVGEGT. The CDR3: CASRERGPTGPRDTQYF. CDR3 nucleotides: TGTGCCAGCAGAGAAAGGGGCCCGACAGGCCCCAGGGATACGCAGTATTTT.

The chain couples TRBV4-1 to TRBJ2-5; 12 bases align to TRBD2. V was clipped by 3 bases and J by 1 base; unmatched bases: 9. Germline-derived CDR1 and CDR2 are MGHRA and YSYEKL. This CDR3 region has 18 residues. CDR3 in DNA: TGCGCCAGCAGCCAGGACCTGGGACTAGCGGGTTTCCAAGAGACCCAGTACTTC. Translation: CASSQDLGLAGFQETQYF.

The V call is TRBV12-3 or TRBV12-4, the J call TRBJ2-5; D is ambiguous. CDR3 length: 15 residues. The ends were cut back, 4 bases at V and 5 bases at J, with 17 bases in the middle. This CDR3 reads CASSYVGQPGETQYF. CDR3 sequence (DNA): TGTGCCAGCAGTTACGTAGGGCAGCCCGGGGAGACCCAGTACTTC.

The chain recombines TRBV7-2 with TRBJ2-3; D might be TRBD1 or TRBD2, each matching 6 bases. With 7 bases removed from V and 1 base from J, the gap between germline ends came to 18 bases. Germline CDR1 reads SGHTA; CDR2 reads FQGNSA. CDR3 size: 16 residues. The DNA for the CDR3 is TGTGCCAGCACCCCGTTAGGGGGGATCGGCACAGATACGCAGTATTTT. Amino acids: CASTPLGGIGTDTQYF.

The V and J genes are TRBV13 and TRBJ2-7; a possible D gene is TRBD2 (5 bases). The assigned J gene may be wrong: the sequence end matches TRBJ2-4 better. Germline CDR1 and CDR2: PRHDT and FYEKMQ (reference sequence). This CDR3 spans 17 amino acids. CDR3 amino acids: CASSPPRWERAKNIQYF. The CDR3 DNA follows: TGTGCCAGCAGCCCCCCCCGCTGGGAGAGAGCCAAAAACATTCAGTACTTC.

CDR3: CASSRARNRDRQFF. The CDR3 DNA sequence: TGTGCCAGCAGCCGGGCGAGGAATAGGGACAGACAGTTCTTC. V usage is TRBV7-2 and J usage is TRBJ2-1, with 7 bases that match TRBD1. Germline CDR1 is SGHTA and CDR2 is FQGNSA. The J segment lost 13 bases and the V segment lost 5 bases, leaving 14 bases of the junction unmatched. The CDR3 runs to 14 residues.

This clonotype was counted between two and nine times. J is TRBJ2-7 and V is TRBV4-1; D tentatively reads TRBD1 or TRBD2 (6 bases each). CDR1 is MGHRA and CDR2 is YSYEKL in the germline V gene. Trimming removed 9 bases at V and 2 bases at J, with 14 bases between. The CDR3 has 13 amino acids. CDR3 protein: CASTGTSPYEQYF. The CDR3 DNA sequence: TGCGCCAGTACAGGGACTTCCCCCTACGAGCAGTACTTC.

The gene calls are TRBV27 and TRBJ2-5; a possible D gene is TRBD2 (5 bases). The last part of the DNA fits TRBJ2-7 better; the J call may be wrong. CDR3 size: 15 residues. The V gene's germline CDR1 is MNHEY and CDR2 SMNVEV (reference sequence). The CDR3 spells CASSSRPGWGYEQYF. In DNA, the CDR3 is TGTGCCAGCAGCTCCCGTCCGGGATGGGGCTACGAGCAGTACTTC.

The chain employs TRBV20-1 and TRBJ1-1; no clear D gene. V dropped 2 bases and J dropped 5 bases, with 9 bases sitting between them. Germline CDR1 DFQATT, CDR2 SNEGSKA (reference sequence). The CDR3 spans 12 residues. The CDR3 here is CSARRTDTEAFF. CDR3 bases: TGCAGTGCTAGACGGACGGATACTGAAGCTTTCTTT.

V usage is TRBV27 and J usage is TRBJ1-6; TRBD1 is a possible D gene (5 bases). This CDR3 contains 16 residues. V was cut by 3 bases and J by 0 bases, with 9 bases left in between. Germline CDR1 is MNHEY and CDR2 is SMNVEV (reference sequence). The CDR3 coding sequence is TGTGCCAGCAGTTTGTTGGGGGTCTCCTATAATTCACCCCTCCACTTT. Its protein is CASSLLGVSYNSPLHF.